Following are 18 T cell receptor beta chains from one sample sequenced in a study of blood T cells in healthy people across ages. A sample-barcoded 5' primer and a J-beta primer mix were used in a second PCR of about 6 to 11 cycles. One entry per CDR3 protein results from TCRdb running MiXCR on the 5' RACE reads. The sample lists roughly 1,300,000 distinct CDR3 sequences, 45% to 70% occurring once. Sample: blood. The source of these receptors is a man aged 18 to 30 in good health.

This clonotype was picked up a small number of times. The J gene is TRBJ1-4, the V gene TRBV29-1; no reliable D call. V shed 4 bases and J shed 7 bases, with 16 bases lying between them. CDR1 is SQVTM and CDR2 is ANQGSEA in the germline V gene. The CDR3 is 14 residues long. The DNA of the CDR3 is TGCAGCGTTGTGGAGTCTCCCCTGATTGAAAAACTGTTTTTT. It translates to CSVVESPLIEKLFF. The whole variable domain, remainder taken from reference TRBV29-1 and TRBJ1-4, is SAVISQKPSRDICQRGTSLTIQCQVDSQVTMMFWYRQQPGQSLTLIATANQGSEATYESGFVIDKFPISRPNLTFSTLTVSNMSPEDSSIYLCSVVESPLIEKLFFGSGTQLSVL.

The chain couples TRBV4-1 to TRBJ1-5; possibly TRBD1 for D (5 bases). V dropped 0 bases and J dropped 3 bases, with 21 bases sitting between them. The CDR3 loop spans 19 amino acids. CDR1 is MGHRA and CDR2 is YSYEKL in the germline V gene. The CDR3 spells CASSQDPPRGFWDNQPQHF. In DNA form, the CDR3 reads TGCGCCAGCAGCCAAGATCCCCCGAGGGGTTTCTGGGACAATCAGCCCCAGCATTTT.

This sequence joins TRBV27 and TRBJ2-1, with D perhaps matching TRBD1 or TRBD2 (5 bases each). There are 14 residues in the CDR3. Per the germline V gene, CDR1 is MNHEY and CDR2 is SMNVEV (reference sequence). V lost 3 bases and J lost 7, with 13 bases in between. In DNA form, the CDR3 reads TGTGCCAGCAGTTTCGGGGCCACGAGGAATGAGCAGTTCTTC. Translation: CASSFGATRNEQFF.

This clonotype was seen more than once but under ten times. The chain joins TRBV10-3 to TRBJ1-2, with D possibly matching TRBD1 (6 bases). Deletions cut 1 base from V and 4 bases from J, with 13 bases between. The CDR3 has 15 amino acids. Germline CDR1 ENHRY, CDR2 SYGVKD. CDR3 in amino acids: CAISELPRGGYGYTF. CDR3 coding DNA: TGTGCCATCAGTGAGTTGCCCAGGGGTGGCTATGGCTACACCTTC.

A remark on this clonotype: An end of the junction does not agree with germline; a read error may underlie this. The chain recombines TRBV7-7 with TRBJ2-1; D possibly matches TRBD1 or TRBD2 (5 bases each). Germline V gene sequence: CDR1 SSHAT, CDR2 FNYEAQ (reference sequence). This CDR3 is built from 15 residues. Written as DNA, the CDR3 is TGTGCTAGCAGCTTAGTCCCCGGGACGAGCAATGAGCAGTTCTTC. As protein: CASSLVPGTSNEQFF.

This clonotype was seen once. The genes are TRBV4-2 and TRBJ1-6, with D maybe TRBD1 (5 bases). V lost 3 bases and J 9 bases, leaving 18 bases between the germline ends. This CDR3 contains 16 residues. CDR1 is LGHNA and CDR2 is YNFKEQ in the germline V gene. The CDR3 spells CASSHPEAGGGSPLHF. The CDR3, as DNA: TGTGCCAGCAGCCACCCCGAGGCCGGGGGAGGTTCACCCCTCCACTTT.

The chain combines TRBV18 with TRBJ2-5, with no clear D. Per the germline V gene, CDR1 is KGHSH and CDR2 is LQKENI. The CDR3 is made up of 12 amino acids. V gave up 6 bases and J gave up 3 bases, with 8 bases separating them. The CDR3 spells CASSGKKETQYF. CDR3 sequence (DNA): TGTGCCAGCTCGGGAAAAAAAGAGACCCAGTACTTC. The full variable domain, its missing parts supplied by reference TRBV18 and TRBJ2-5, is NAGVMQNPRHLVRRRGQEARLRCSPMKGHSHVYWYRQLPEEGLKFMVYLQKENIIDESGMPKERFSAEFPKEGPSILRIQQVVRGDSAAYFCASSGKKETQYFGPGTRLLVL.

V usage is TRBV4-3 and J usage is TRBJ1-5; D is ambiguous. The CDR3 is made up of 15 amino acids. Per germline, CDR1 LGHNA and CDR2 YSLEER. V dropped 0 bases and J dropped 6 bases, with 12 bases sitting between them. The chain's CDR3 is CASSQDLRPGQPQHF. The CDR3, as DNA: TGCGCCAGCAGCCAAGATCTCAGGCCGGGTCAGCCCCAGCATTTT.

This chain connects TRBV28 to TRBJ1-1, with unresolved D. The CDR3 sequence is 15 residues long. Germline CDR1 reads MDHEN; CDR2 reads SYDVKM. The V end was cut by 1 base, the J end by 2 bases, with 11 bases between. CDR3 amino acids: CASSLLRGLNTEAFF. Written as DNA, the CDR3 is TGTGCCAGCAGTTTATTGCGAGGCCTTAACACTGAAGCTTTCTTT.

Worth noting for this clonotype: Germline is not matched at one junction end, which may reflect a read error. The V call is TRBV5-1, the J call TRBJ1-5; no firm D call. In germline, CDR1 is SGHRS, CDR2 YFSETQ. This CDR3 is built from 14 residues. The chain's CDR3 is CANSLEGINQPQHF. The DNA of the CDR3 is TGCGCCAACAGCTTGGAAGGGATCAATCAGCCCCAGCATTTT. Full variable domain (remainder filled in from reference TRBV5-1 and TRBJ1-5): KAGVTQTPRYLIKTRGQQVTLSCSPISGHRSVSWYQQTPGQGLQFLFEYFSETQRNKGNFPGRFSGRQFSNSRSEMNVSTLELGDSALYLCANSLEGINQPQHFGDGTRLSIL.

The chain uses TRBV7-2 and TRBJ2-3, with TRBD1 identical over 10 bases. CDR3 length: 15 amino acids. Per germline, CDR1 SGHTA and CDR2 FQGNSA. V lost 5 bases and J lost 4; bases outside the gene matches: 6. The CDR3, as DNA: TGTGCCAGCAGCATAGGAGGGACAGGGGCAGATACGCAGTATTTT. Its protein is CASSIGGTGADTQYF.

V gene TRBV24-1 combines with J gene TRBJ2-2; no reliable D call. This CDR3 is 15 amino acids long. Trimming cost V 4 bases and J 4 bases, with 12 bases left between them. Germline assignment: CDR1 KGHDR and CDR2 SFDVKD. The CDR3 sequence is CATSEGPGFTGELFF. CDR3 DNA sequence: TGTGCCACCAGTGAGGGCCCGGGTTTCACCGGGGAGCTGTTTTTT.

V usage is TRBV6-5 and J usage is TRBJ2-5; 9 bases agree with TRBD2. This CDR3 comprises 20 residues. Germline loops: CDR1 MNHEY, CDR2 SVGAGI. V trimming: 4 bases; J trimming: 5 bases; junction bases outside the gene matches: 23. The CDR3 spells CASSSALELSGGIVRETQYF. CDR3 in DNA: TGTGCCAGCAGTTCCGCGCTTGAACTTAGCGGGGGTATTGTCAGGGAGACCCAGTACTTC.

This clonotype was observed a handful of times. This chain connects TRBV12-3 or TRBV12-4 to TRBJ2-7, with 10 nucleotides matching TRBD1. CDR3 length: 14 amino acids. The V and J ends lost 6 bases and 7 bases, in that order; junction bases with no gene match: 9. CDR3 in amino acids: CASSPLGTGAEQYF. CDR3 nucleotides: TGTGCCAGCAGCCCGCTTGGGACAGGGGCGGAGCAGTACTTC.

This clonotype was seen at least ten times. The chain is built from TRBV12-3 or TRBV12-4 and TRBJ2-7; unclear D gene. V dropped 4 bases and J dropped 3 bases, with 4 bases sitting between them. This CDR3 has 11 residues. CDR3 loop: CASSSGYEQYF. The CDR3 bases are TGTGCCAGCAGTTCAGGCTACGAGCAGTACTTC.

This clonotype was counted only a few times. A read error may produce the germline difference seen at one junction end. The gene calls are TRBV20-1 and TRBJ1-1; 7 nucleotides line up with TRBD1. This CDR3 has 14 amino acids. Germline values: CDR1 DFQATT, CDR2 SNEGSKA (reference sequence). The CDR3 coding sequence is TGCAGTGCTAGTAAGGGGGCGGCGAACACTGAGGCTTTCTTT. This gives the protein CSASKGAANTEAFF.

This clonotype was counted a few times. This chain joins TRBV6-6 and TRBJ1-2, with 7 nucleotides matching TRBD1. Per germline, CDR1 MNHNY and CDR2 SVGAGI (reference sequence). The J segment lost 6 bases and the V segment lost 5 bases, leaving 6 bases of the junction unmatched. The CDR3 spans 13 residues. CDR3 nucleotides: TGTGCCAGCAGTGCCCCAGGGGGTAATGGCTACACCTTC. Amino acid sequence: CASSAPGGNGYTF.

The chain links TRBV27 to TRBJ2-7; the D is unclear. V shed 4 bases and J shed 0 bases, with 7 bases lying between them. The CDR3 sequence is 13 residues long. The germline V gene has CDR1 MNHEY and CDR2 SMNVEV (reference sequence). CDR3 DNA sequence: TGTGCCAGCAGTTCCGTCTTCTCCTACGAGCAGTACTTC. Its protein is CASSSVFSYEQYF.